A few counts support the clone carrying this TCR beta chain. The antigen is unknown. In the authors' methods: The distant-metastasis classifier for papillary thyroid cancer was built from CDR3 differences across clinicopathological groups. Via MiXCR, TCRdb re-called the PCR reads. For this entry, the V and J calls and clone size follow TCRdb and not the study's own pipeline. The data hold 5,500 to 7,500 clones, with approximately 34% observed a single time. CDR1 and CDR2 (germline): MDHEN, SYDVKM. The CDR3 covers 15 residues. The junction had 6 bases not matched to a gene; V was cut back by 3 bases and J by 5 bases. The sample belongs to a study of metastatic and nonmetastatic thyroid tumors. Overall study: Both malignant and benign thyroid patients supplied peripheral blood and tumor or nodule tissue samples, across which the repertoires of these patients were then compared. Study-level points and caveats: Compared with benign nodules, malignant thyroid tumors were reported to have significantly higher TCR beta diversity in both blood and tumor.

All patients reached thyroid surgery having received no treatment beforehand. The clonotype originates from a female donor with papillary thyroid cancer or a benign thyroid nodule (not recorded which). Some clones in this sample may be carry-over from other donors' samples. Sequencing used tumor tissue. The genes are TRBV28 and TRBJ2-1; 8 bases fit TRBD2. The CDR3 region is CASSLGSGKNNEQFF. CDR3 sequence (DNA): TGTGCCAGCAGTTTGGGTAGCGGGAAGAACAATGAGCAGTTCTTC.